The rows below give T cell receptor beta chains drawn from one sample of a study of immune heterogeneity within non-small cell lung tumors. One entry per CDR3 protein, called by TCRdb with MiXCR from the multiplex PCR reads. The data contain 10,000 or so distinct CDR3 sequences, just under 30% of them seen just once; the ten biggest clones take up less than 25%. Material for sequencing was lung tumor tissue. These receptors came from a woman aged 50 to 65 with non-small cell lung cancer. Both conserved end residues are part of each CDR3. D genes are given only for firm matches. Rows may omit the clone size; those that give it use once, few, many or a size class.

d_gene: .; j_gene: TRBJ1-2; abundance: .; v_gene: TRBV19; CDR3aa: CASSIGAGRYGYTF; CDR3nt: TGTGCCAGTAGTATAGGGGCAGGCCGCTATGGCTACACCTTC
d_gene: TRBD1; j_gene: TRBJ1-5; abundance: .; v_gene: TRBV28; CDR3aa: CASSLRQGMGNQPQHF; CDR3nt: TGTGCCAGCAGTTTACGACAGGGGATGGGCAATCAGCCCCAGCATTTT
d_gene: TRBD1; j_gene: TRBJ2-4; abundance: many; v_gene: TRBV19; CDR3aa: CASSIGGQGGDLAKNIQYF; CDR3nt: TGTGCCAGTAGTATAGGGGGACAGGGGGGAGATTTAGCCAAAAACATTCAGTACTTC
d_gene: .; j_gene: TRBJ1-1; abundance: few; v_gene: TRBV6-5; CDR3aa: CASSYESHTEAFF; CDR3nt: TGTGCCAGCAGTTACGAGTCCCACACTGAAGCTTTCTTT
d_gene: .; j_gene: TRBJ2-7; abundance: .; v_gene: TRBV10-1; CDR3aa: CASSDSGSPTNEQYF; CDR3nt: TGTGCCAGCAGTGACTCGGGCAGCCCCACCAACGAGCAGTACTTC
d_gene: .; j_gene: TRBJ2-1; abundance: medium-sized; v_gene: TRBV9; CDR3aa: CASSVGLPYNEQFF; CDR3nt: TGTGCCAGCAGCGTAGGACTACCCTACAATGAGCAGTTCTTC
d_gene: .; j_gene: TRBJ1-2; abundance: .; v_gene: TRBV5-1; CDR3aa: CASSYWDAGYTF; CDR3nt: TGCGCCAGCAGCTACTGGGACGCCGGCTACACCTTC
d_gene: .; j_gene: TRBJ1-5; abundance: few; v_gene: TRBV5-1; CDR3aa: CASSPTGWPQHF; CDR3nt: TGCGCCAGCAGCCCCACCGGGTGGCCCCAGCATTTT
d_gene: .; j_gene: TRBJ2-2; abundance: .; v_gene: TRBV11-3; CDR3aa: CASSLRGKNGELFF; CDR3nt: TGTGCCAGCAGCCTACGCGGGAAAAACGGGGAGCTGTTTTTT
d_gene: .; j_gene: TRBJ2-7; abundance: many; v_gene: TRBV28; CDR3aa: CASSPPQQLYEQYF; CDR3nt: TGTGCCAGCAGTCCCCCCCAACAGCTATACGAGCAGTACTTC
d_gene: TRBD2; j_gene: TRBJ2-1; abundance: few; v_gene: TRBV11-3; CDR3aa: CASSLSGGSYEQFF; CDR3nt: TGTGCCAGCAGTCTTAGCGGGGGTTCCTATGAGCAGTTCTTC
d_gene: .; j_gene: TRBJ2-2; abundance: many; v_gene: TRBV6-1; CDR3aa: CASIPQTNTGELFF; CDR3nt: TGTGCCAGCATCCCGCAGACCAACACCGGGGAGCTGTTTTTT
d_gene: .; j_gene: TRBJ2-3; abundance: many; v_gene: TRBV2; CDR3aa: CASSEDWPQGLSTDTQYF; CDR3nt: TGTGCCAGCAGTGAAGATTGGCCACAAGGATTAAGCACAGATACGCAGTATTTT
d_gene: TRBD1; j_gene: TRBJ2-7; abundance: medium-sized; v_gene: TRBV5-1; CDR3aa: CASSLAGGPYEQYF; CDR3nt: TGCGCCAGCAGCTTGGCAGGGGGACCCTACGAGCAGTACTTC
d_gene: .; j_gene: TRBJ1-6; abundance: .; v_gene: TRBV5-1; CDR3aa: CASSLGSSDPGNSPLHF; CDR3nt: TGCGCCAGCAGCTTGGGTTCGTCGGACCCCGGTAATTCACCCCTCCACTTT
d_gene: .; j_gene: TRBJ2-7; abundance: many; v_gene: TRBV6-1; CDR3aa: CASSEAWGPHEQYF; CDR3nt: TGTGCCAGCAGTGAAGCTTGGGGGCCCCACGAGCAGTACTTC
d_gene: .; j_gene: TRBJ2-3; abundance: few; v_gene: TRBV2; CDR3aa: CASRVGGTDTQYF; CDR3nt: TGTGCCAGCAGGGTCGGGGGCACAGATACGCAGTATTTT
d_gene: .; j_gene: TRBJ2-1; abundance: medium-sized; v_gene: TRBV18; CDR3aa: CASSYPRDMTYNEQFF; CDR3nt: TGTGCCAGCTCATATCCCCGGGACATGACCTACAATGAGCAGTTCTTC
d_gene: TRBD2; j_gene: TRBJ2-1; abundance: medium-sized; v_gene: TRBV5-1; CDR3aa: CASSLAMGLAGGNEQFF; CDR3nt: TGCGCCAGCAGCTTGGCCATGGGACTAGCGGGAGGAAATGAGCAGTTCTTC
d_gene: TRBD2; j_gene: TRBJ2-5; abundance: .; v_gene: TRBV5-1; CDR3aa: CASSLVSGSKFF; CDR3nt: TGCGCCAGCAGCTTGGTTAGCGGGAGCAAGTTCTTC
d_gene: .; j_gene: TRBJ2-7; abundance: .; v_gene: TRBV6-1; CDR3aa: CASTPPRAPYEQYF; CDR3nt: TGTGCCAGCACCCCTCCCAGGGCCCCCTACGAGCAGTACTTC
d_gene: .; j_gene: TRBJ2-7; abundance: few; v_gene: TRBV29-1; CDR3aa: CSVATASGEQYF; CDR3nt: TGCAGCGTCGCGACTGCGTCCGGAGAGCAGTACTTC
d_gene: .; j_gene: TRBJ2-2; abundance: few; v_gene: TRBV24-1; CDR3aa: CATSDFRQNTGELFF; CDR3nt: TGTGCCACCAGTGATTTCAGGCAAAACACCGGGGAGCTGTTTTTT
d_gene: .; j_gene: TRBJ1-4; abundance: few; v_gene: TRBV6-1; CDR3aa: CASSRRGATNEKLFF; CDR3nt: TGTGCCAGCAGCCGCAGGGGAGCGACTAATGAAAAACTGTTTTTT
d_gene: TRBD1; j_gene: TRBJ1-2; abundance: few; v_gene: TRBV18; CDR3aa: CASSPAQGVHSGYTF; CDR3nt: TGTGCCAGCTCACCCGCCCAGGGGGTCCATTCTGGCTACACCTTC
d_gene: .; j_gene: TRBJ1-6; abundance: .; v_gene: TRBV2; CDR3aa: CASSEESLGGGRKRRSPLHF; CDR3nt: TGTGCCAGCAGTGAAGAGTCCTTGGGCGGGGGGAGGAAAAGGCGTTCACCCCTCCACTTT
d_gene: TRBD2; j_gene: TRBJ2-7; abundance: .; v_gene: TRBV11-2; CDR3aa: CASSTRLAGSYEQYF; CDR3nt: TGTGCCAGTAGTACAAGACTAGCGGGGTCCTACGAGCAGTACTTC
d_gene: TRBD2; j_gene: TRBJ2-1; abundance: medium-sized; v_gene: TRBV28; CDR3aa: CASSSYNPGLEGEQFF; CDR3nt: TGTGCCAGCAGTTCCTACAATCCGGGACTAGAGGGTGAGCAGTTCTTC
d_gene: .; j_gene: TRBJ2-1; abundance: .; v_gene: TRBV20-1; CDR3aa: CSAAARYSYNEQFF; CDR3nt: TGCAGTGCTGCAGCTAGGTACTCCTACAATGAGCAGTTCTTC
d_gene: TRBD1; j_gene: TRBJ1-5; abundance: few; v_gene: TRBV4-1; CDR3aa: CASSQDFRQGGQPQHF; CDR3nt: TGCGCCAGCAGCCAAGATTTTAGGCAGGGGGGTCAGCCCCAGCATTTT
d_gene: .; j_gene: TRBJ1-1; abundance: .; v_gene: TRBV6-2/TRBV6-3; CDR3aa: CASSYSRGGNTEAFF; CDR3nt: TGTGCCAGCAGTTACTCGAGGGGGGGAAACACTGAAGCTTTCTTT
d_gene: .; j_gene: TRBJ1-1; abundance: .; v_gene: TRBV6-2/TRBV6-3; CDR3aa: CASSYEVAEAFF; CDR3nt: TGTGCCAGCAGTTACGAGGTGGCTGAAGCTTTCTTT
d_gene: .; j_gene: TRBJ2-3; abundance: .; v_gene: TRBV2; CDR3aa: CATLQEGGTDTQYF; CDR3nt: TGTGCCACCCTACAGGAGGGGGGCACAGATACGCAGTATTTT
d_gene: .; j_gene: TRBJ2-7; abundance: many; v_gene: TRBV6-2/TRBV6-3; CDR3aa: CASRNEGVGEQYF; CDR3nt: TGTGCCAGCAGAAACGAGGGGGTCGGCGAGCAGTACTTC
d_gene: .; j_gene: TRBJ1-2; abundance: many; v_gene: TRBV12-3/TRBV12-4; CDR3aa: CASSLGNYGYTF; CDR3nt: TGTGCCAGCAGTTTAGGAAACTATGGCTACACCTTC
d_gene: .; j_gene: TRBJ1-4; abundance: .; v_gene: TRBV6-5; CDR3aa: CASSPTETNEKLFF; CDR3nt: TGTGCCAGCAGTCCCACAGAAACAAATGAAAAACTGTTTTTT
d_gene: TRBD1; j_gene: TRBJ1-2; abundance: .; v_gene: TRBV28; CDR3aa: CASSPPGGGDGYTF; CDR3nt: TGTGCCAGCAGCCCCCCAGGGGGGGGGGATGGCTACACCTTC
d_gene: TRBD2; j_gene: TRBJ2-1; abundance: medium-sized; v_gene: TRBV7-3; CDR3aa: CASSLAGGRDEQFF; CDR3nt: TGTGCCAGCAGCTTAGCGGGGGGGCGGGATGAGCAGTTCTTC
d_gene: TRBD1; j_gene: TRBJ1-1; abundance: few; v_gene: TRBV7-9; CDR3aa: CASSGWTGRTEAFF; CDR3nt: TGTGCCAGCAGCGGGTGGACAGGGCGGACTGAAGCTTTCTTT
d_gene: .; j_gene: TRBJ1-5; abundance: medium-sized; v_gene: TRBV5-8; CDR3aa: CASSLKGGYSNQPQHF; CDR3nt: TGTGCCAGCAGCTTGAAGGGGGGATATAGCAATCAGCCCCAGCATTTT
d_gene: .; j_gene: TRBJ2-5; abundance: .; v_gene: TRBV3-1; CDR3aa: CASRARVGETQYF; CDR3nt: TGTGCCAGCAGGGCAAGAGTAGGAGAGACCCAGTACTTC
d_gene: .; j_gene: TRBJ1-1; abundance: .; v_gene: TRBV19; CDR3aa: CASSIDLAKNTEAFF; CDR3nt: TGTGCCAGTAGTATAGACCTAGCGAAGAACACTGAAGCTTTCTTT
d_gene: .; j_gene: TRBJ1-2; abundance: many; v_gene: TRBV6-1; CDR3aa: CASSYLDSNYGYTF; CDR3nt: TGTGCCAGCAGTTATTTGGACAGTAACTATGGCTACACCTTC
d_gene: TRBD2; j_gene: TRBJ2-1; abundance: medium-sized; v_gene: TRBV13; CDR3aa: CASSWDGVAGAPSSYNEQFF; CDR3nt: TGTGCCAGCAGCTGGGATGGGGTAGCGGGAGCCCCCAGCTCCTACAATGAGCAGTTCTTC
d_gene: TRBD2; j_gene: TRBJ2-3; abundance: .; v_gene: TRBV11-2; CDR3aa: CASSLDSSGGGDTQYF; CDR3nt: TGTGCCAGCAGCTTAGATTCTAGCGGGGGGGGAGATACGCAGTATTTT
d_gene: .; j_gene: TRBJ1-1; abundance: many; v_gene: TRBV18; CDR3aa: CASSLQGPTEAFF; CDR3nt: TGTGCCAGCTCCCTGCAGGGCCCCACTGAAGCTTTCTTT
d_gene: TRBD2; j_gene: TRBJ2-7; abundance: .; v_gene: TRBV28; CDR3aa: CASTSGGSSYEQYF; CDR3nt: TGTGCCAGTACTAGCGGGGGGAGCTCCTACGAGCAGTACTTC
d_gene: TRBD1; j_gene: TRBJ2-7; abundance: many; v_gene: TRBV24-1; CDR3aa: CATGTDYEQYF; CDR3nt: TGTGCCACTGGGACAGACTACGAGCAGTACTTC
d_gene: TRBD1; j_gene: TRBJ1-5; abundance: .; v_gene: TRBV19; CDR3aa: CASSEGQGQPQHF; CDR3nt: TGTGCCAGTAGTGAGGGACAGGGCCAGCCCCAGCATTTT
d_gene: .; j_gene: TRBJ2-5; abundance: .; v_gene: TRBV20-1; CDR3aa: CSARDPGPPRETQYF; CDR3nt: TGCAGTGCTAGAGATCCGGGGCCTCCCAGAGAGACCCAGTACTTC
d_gene: TRBD2; j_gene: TRBJ2-5; abundance: .; v_gene: TRBV20-1; CDR3aa: CSARDSRLAGGETQYF; CDR3nt: TGCAGTGCTAGAGATTCTAGACTAGCGGGTGGAGAGACCCAGTACTTC
d_gene: .; j_gene: TRBJ1-1; abundance: .; v_gene: TRBV7-9; CDR3aa: CASSFSMDRTEAFF; CDR3nt: TGTGCCAGCAGCTTCTCCATGGACCGCACTGAAGCTTTCTTT
d_gene: TRBD1; j_gene: TRBJ1-1; abundance: many; v_gene: TRBV20-1; CDR3aa: CSAYRGENTEAFF; CDR3nt: TGCAGTGCTTACAGGGGAGAAAACACTGAAGCTTTCTTT
d_gene: .; j_gene: TRBJ1-2; abundance: medium-sized; v_gene: TRBV5-5; CDR3aa: CASSWPFSNYGYTF; CDR3nt: TGTGCCAGCAGCTGGCCTTTTTCTAACTATGGCTACACCTTC